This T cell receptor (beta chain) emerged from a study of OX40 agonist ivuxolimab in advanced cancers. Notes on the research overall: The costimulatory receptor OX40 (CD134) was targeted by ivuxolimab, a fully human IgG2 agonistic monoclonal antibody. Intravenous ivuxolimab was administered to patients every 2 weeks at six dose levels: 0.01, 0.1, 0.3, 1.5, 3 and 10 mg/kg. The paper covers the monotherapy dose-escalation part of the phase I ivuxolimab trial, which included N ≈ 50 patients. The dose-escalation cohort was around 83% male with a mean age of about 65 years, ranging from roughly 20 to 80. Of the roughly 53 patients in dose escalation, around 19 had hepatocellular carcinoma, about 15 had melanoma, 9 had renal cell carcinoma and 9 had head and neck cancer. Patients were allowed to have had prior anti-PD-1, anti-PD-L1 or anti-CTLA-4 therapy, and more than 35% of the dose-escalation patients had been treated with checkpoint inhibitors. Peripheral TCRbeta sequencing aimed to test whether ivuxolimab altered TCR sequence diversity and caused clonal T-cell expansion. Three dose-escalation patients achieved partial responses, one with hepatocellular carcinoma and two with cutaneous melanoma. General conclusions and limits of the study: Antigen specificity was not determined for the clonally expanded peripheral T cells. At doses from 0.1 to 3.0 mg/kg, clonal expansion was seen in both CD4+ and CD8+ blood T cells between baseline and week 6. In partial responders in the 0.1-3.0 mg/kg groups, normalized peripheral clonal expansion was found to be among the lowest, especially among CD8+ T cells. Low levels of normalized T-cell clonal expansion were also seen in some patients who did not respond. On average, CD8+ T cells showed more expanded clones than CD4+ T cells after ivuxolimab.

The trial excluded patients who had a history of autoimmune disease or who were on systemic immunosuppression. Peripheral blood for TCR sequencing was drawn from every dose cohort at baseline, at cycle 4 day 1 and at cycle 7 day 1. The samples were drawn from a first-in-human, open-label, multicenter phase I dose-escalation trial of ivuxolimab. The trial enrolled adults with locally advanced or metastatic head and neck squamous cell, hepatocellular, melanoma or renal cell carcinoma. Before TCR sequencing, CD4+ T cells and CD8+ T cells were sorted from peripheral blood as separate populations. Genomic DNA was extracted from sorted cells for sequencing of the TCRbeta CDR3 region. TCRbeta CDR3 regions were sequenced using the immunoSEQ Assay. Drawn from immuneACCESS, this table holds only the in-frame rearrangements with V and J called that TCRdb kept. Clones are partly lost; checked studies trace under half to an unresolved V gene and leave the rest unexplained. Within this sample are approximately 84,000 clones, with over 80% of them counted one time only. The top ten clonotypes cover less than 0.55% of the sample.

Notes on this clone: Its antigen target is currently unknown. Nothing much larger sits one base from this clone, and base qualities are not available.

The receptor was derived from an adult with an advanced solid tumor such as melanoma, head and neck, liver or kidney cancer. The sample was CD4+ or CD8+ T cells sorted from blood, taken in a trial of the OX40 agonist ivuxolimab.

The CDR3 sequence is CASSRTVKETQYF. Here is the DNA: TGTGCCAGCAGCCGGACCGTGAAAGAGACCCAGTACTTC. The chain links TRBV5-5 with TRBJ2-5, with the D gene too uncertain to name. The CDR3 sequence holds 13 residues, the cysteine and phenylalanine included. Only the CDR3 part of the read is kept: 39 bases, read in frame from the first base. CDR1 and CDR2, per the germline V gene (reference sequence), are SGHKS and YYEKEE. V lost 4 bases and J lost 3 bases; the stretch between them is 10 bases long.